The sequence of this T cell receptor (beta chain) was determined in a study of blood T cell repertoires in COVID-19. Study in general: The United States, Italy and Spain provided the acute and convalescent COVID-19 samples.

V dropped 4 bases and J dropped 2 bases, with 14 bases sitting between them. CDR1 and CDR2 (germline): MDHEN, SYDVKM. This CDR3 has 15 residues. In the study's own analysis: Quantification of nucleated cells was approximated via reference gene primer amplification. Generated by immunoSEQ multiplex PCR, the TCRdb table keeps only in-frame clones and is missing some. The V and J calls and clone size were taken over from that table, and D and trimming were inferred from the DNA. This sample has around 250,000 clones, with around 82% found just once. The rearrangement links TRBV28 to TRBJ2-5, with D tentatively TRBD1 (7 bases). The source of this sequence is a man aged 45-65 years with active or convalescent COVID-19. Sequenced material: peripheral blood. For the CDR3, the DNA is TGTGCCAGCAGTTCAGGGGGGCACATTCAAGAGACCCAGTACTTC. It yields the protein CASSSGGHIQETQYF.